The 18 T cell receptor beta chains reported below all come from one sample, sequenced in a study of blood T cells in healthy people across ages. Primers used in a second PCR of roughly 6 to 11 cycles were a sample-barcoded 5' primer and a J-beta primer mix. TCRdb reprocessed the 5' RACE reads via MiXCR and lists one record per CDR3 protein. The profile shows fewer than 900,000 distinct CDR3 sequences, around half of them singletons. Sequencing was done on a sample of blood. Receptor source: a woman aged 55-70 years in good health.

Only a few counts were recorded for this clonotype. The CDR3 nucleotides read TGTGCCAGCAGACTGGACGCAGCCTACGAGCAGTACTTC. It yields the protein CASRLDAAYEQYF. The chain joins TRBV27 to TRBJ2-7; D is unresolved. V was pared by 6 bases and J by 2 bases, with 11 bases between. There are 13 residues in the CDR3. Per the germline V gene, CDR1 is MNHEY and CDR2 is SMNVEV (reference sequence).

The chain combines TRBV20-1 with TRBJ2-6, with D perhaps TRBD1 or TRBD2 (6 bases each). This CDR3 is 16 amino acids long. V was trimmed by 0 bases and J by 5 bases, leaving 14 bases between them. Germline CDR1 is DFQATT and CDR2 is SNEGSKA (reference sequence). CDR3 in DNA: TGCAGTGCTAGAGATCGCGGGACACCTAGGGCCAACGTCCTGACTTTC. This gives the protein CSARDRGTPRANVLTF.

This clonotype has just a few counts. The chain combines TRBV3-1 with TRBJ2-5; unclear D gene. The germline V and J ends were trimmed by 5 bases and 4 bases, with 11 bases remaining between them. CDR3 length equals 13 residues. In germline, CDR1 is LGHDT, CDR2 YNNKEL (reference sequence). CDR3 sequence reads: CASSSQSSETQYF. Written as DNA, the CDR3 is TGTGCCAGCAGCAGCCAGTCTTCAGAGACCCAGTACTTC.

The chain combines TRBV5-1 with TRBJ2-7, with 9 positions matching TRBD1. V lost 3 bases to trimming and J lost 0 bases; unmatched junction nucleotides: 7. Looked up from germline, CDR1 is SGHRS and CDR2 is YFSETQ. The CDR3 contains 16 residues. As DNA, the CDR3 is TGCGCCAGCAGCTCGGTACAGGGGGCATCCTCCTACGAGCAGTACTTC. This codes for CASSSVQGASSYEQYF.

This clonotype was recorded a few times. This sequence joins TRBV7-2 and TRBJ2-7, with 8 bases aligning to TRBD2. V lost 8 bases to trimming and J lost 0 bases; unmatched junction nucleotides: 3. Germline loops: CDR1 SGHTA, CDR2 FQGNSA. This CDR3 is built from 13 residues. In DNA, the CDR3 is TGTGCCAGCCGCGGGGGGAGCTCCTACGAGCAGTACTTC. Translation gives CASRGGSSYEQYF.

The sample holds a few counts of this clonotype. This sequence joins TRBV7-3 and TRBJ2-2; 12 bases are a match to TRBD2. The CDR3 runs 16 residues. The V gene end was trimmed by 4 bases and the J gene end by 4 bases; junction bases not matched to a gene: 4. CDR1 is SGHTA and CDR2 is FQGTGA in the germline V gene. The CDR3 protein is CASSYQTSGSTGELFF. In DNA, the CDR3 is TGTGCCAGCAGCTACCAGACTAGCGGGAGCACCGGGGAGCTGTTTTTT.

The chain uses TRBV3-1 and TRBJ2-3; 9 bases map to TRBD2. The CDR3 is 17 residues long. CDR1 LGHDT and CDR2 YNNKEL come from the germline V gene (reference sequence). V was clipped by 4 bases and J by 4 bases; unmatched bases: 12. The CDR3 sequence is CASSLRALAGRADTQYF. Written as DNA, the CDR3 is TGTGCCAGCAGCCTCAGAGCTCTAGCGGGAAGGGCAGATACGCAGTATTTT.

This clonotype showed up just once. V and J are TRBV7-9 and TRBJ1-4; perhaps TRBD1 as D (5 bases). Germline V gene sequence: CDR1 SEHNR, CDR2 FQNEAQ (reference sequence). CDR3 length: 14 residues. Between the trimmed V and J ends, which lost 11 bases and 0 bases, there was a span of 13 bases. The CDR3 loop reads CAGGTDATNEKLFF. CDR3 in DNA: TGTGCCGGAGGGACGGACGCAACTAATGAAAAACTGTTTTTT.

This chain connects TRBV7-8 to TRBJ2-1; 7 positions match TRBD2. CDR1 SGHVS and CDR2 FQNEAQ come from the germline V gene. The V gene end was trimmed by 1 base and the J gene end by 0 bases; junction bases not matched to a gene: 3. The CDR3 contains 16 residues. Here the CDR3 DNA reads TGTGCCAGCAGCTTAGTAGCGGGCACCTCCTACAATGAGCAGTTCTTC. It translates to CASSLVAGTSYNEQFF.

This clonotype came up a few times. The rearrangement joins TRBV7-9 to TRBJ1-4; the D is unclear. CDR1 is SEHNR, CDR2 FQNEAQ, per germline (reference sequence). The CDR3 runs 15 residues. V was trimmed by 0 bases and J by 5 bases, leaving 10 bases between them. The CDR3 bases are TGTGCCAGCAGCTTAGCGCCGGGAATGAATGAAAAACTGTTTTTT. Its translation is CASSLAPGMNEKLFF. The whole variable domain, remainder taken from reference TRBV7-9 and TRBJ1-4, is DTGVSQNPRHKITKRGQNVTFRCDPISEHNRLYWYRQTLGQGPEFLTYFQNEAQLEKSRLLSDRFSAERPKGSFSTLEIQRTEQGDSAMYLCASSLAPGMNEKLFFGSGTQLSVL.

The rearrangement uses TRBV6-2 or TRBV6-3 and TRBJ2-6; no definite D call. Germline V CDR1 and CDR2: MNHEY, SVGEGT. The germline V and J ends were trimmed by 10 bases and 2 bases, with 9 bases remaining between them. The CDR3 contains 13 residues. As DNA, the CDR3 is TGTGCCAATAGTGATCCTGGGGCCAACGTCCTGACTTTC. It encodes CANSDPGANVLTF.

J is TRBJ2-3 and V is TRBV7-2; 7 nucleotides agree with TRBD1. CDR3 length: 15 amino acids. CDR1 is SGHTA and CDR2 is FQGNSA in the germline V gene. V trimming: 5 bases; J trimming: 5 bases; junction bases outside the gene matches: 10. This chain's CDR3 is CASSAPGQLVDTQYF. The DNA for the CDR3 is TGTGCCAGCAGCGCTCCGGGACAGTTGGTAGATACGCAGTATTTT.

This clonotype was observed a handful of times. This sequence joins TRBV12-3 or TRBV12-4 and TRBJ1-2; D is unclear. V was shortened by 8 bases and J by 8 bases, with 18 bases between the two germline ends. The CDR3 runs to 13 residues. CDR3 in DNA: TGTGCCAGCCTCCTCACGGGGTCGAGCGGCTACACCTTC. Translation gives CASLLTGSSGYTF.

The gene calls are TRBV2 and TRBJ2-1; 11 nucleotides agree with TRBD1. The CDR3 is made up of 20 amino acids. The V gene end was trimmed by 6 bases and the J gene end by 0 bases; junction bases not matched to a gene: 16. The germline V gene has CDR1 SNHLY and CDR2 FYNNEI. For the CDR3, the DNA is TGTGCCAGCAGGGGTCCTAGGGGGACAGGGGGACCGAGCTCCTACAATGAGCAGTTCTTC. The encoded protein is CASRGPRGTGGPSSYNEQFF.

The sample holds a few counts of this clonotype. This rearrangement joins TRBV5-1 to TRBJ2-7, with D perhaps matching TRBD1 (6 bases). This CDR3 comprises 14 residues. V lost 5 bases and J 1 base, leaving 13 bases between the germline ends. CDR1 SGHRS and CDR2 YFSETQ come from the germline V gene. This CDR3 reads CASREQGVSYEQYF. In nucleotides, the CDR3 is TGCGCCAGCAGGGAACAGGGAGTGTCCTACGAGCAGTACTTC.

The rearrangement links TRBV5-1 to TRBJ2-1; D might be TRBD1 or TRBD2, each matching 5 bases. The CDR3 runs 13 residues. Germline values: CDR1 SGHRS, CDR2 YFSETQ. Trimming left V 5 bases short and J 5 bases short, with 11 bases between. DNA of the CDR3: TGCGCCAGCAGGGTGGGGGTCAACAATGAGCAGTTCTTC. It codes for CASRVGVNNEQFF. Full variable domain (rest looked up from reference TRBV5-1 and TRBJ2-1): KAGVTQTPRYLIKTRGQQVTLSCSPISGHRSVSWYQQTPGQGLQFLFEYFSETQRNKGNFPGRFSGRQFSNSRSEMNVSTLELGDSALYLCASRVGVNNEQFFGPGTRLTVL.

The chain links TRBV9 to TRBJ2-1; TRBD1 agrees at 11 bases. The V gene's germline CDR1 is SGDLS and CDR2 YYNGEE. Trimming at V came to 4 bases and at J to 6 bases, leaving 3 bases not matched to a gene. The length of the CDR3 is 14 residues. CDR3 DNA: TGTGCCAGCAGCTGGGGACAGGGGGGCAATGAGCAGTTCTTC. Protein: CASSWGQGGNEQFF.

This chain connects TRBV10-3 to TRBJ2-7; possibly TRBD1 for D (6 bases). The J call is in doubt because the DNA end fits TRBJ2-5 better. CDR1 and CDR2 (germline): ENHRY, SYGVKD. This CDR3 has 11 amino acids. Here the CDR3 reads CATSLGGTQYF. The CDR3 nucleotides read TGTGCCACCAGCCTAGGGGGGACCCAGTACTTC.